A single sample is the source of the 22 T cell receptor beta chains below, sequenced in a study of blood T cell repertoires in COVID-19. Using immunoSEQ multiplex PCR, the repertoire was profiled, and TCRdb retains in-frame clones only, with some absent. The table records 180,000 or so clones, about 83% of them present only once. The specimen was peripheral blood. These receptors were collected from a man in his forties who had recovered from COVID-19.

The J gene is TRBJ1-3, the V gene TRBV19; D is undetermined. Germline CDR1 and CDR2: LNHDA and SQIVND (reference sequence). The CDR3 is 16 amino acids. Deletions cut 1 base from V and 0 bases from J, with 10 bases between. CDR3 sequence (DNA): TGTGCCAGTAGTATAGGGACGGGAACCTCTGGAAACACCATATATTTT. This gives the protein CASSIGTGTSGNTIYF.

The rearrangement links TRBV15 to TRBJ2-5, with 7 nucleotides matching TRBD2. Germline assignment: CDR1 LNHNV and CDR2 YYDKDF (reference sequence). The CDR3 has 14 amino acids. With 0 bases clipped from V and 5 bases from J, the junction kept 3 bases outside the gene matches. The CDR3 reads CATSRDLLAETQYF. The CDR3 region has the DNA TGTGCCACCAGCAGAGATCTACTAGCGGAGACCCAGTACTTC.

The chain combines TRBV6-5 with TRBJ2-7; TRBD1 matches 9 bases. After removal of 5 bases from V and 1 base from J, the junction contained 3 bases not matched to a gene. The CDR3 runs to 14 residues. Germline CDR1 MNHEY, CDR2 SVGAGI. This CDR3 is CASSPGTGSYEQYF. The DNA for the CDR3 is TGTGCCAGCAGTCCAGGGACAGGGTCCTACGAGCAGTACTTC.

The chain uses TRBV11-3 and TRBJ2-5, with TRBD2 matching over 10 bases. Germline CDR1 is SGHNT and CDR2 is YENEEA. Trimming took 2 bases from V and 2 from J; bases not matched to a gene: 8. The CDR3 spans 17 residues. The CDR3 DNA reads as TGTGCCAGCAGCTTACCCCGACTAGCGGGCGATCAAGAGACCCAGTACTTC. This translates into CASSLPRLAGDQETQYF.

This clone was seen a handful of times. The V gene is TRBV14, the J gene TRBJ2-1, with D tentatively TRBD1 (6 bases). Germline V CDR1 and CDR2: SGHDN, FVKESK. V was clipped by 6 bases and J by 9 bases, with 15 bases between them. This CDR3 has 13 residues. CDR3 loop: CASRGATRGEQFF. CDR3 bases: TGTGCCAGCAGGGGGGCGACCAGGGGTGAGCAGTTCTTC.

This chain links TRBV4-1 with TRBJ1-5, with TRBD1 as a possible D gene (5 bases). Trimming removed 3 bases from V and 6 bases from J, with 15 bases in between. Germline CDR1 and CDR2: MGHRA and YSYEKL. The CDR3 sequence is 15 residues long. The CDR3 reads CASSHRGGFGQPQHF. The CDR3 DNA reads as TGCGCCAGCAGCCATAGGGGCGGTTTTGGTCAGCCCCAGCATTTT.

The chain employs TRBV7-2 and TRBJ2-5; D may be TRBD2 (5 bases). The CDR3 has 13 amino acids. Germline CDR1 and CDR2: SGHTA and FQGNSA. Deletions cut 5 bases from V and 1 base from J, with 8 bases between. The CDR3 spells CASSRAGQETQYF. The DNA for the CDR3 is TGTGCCAGCAGCCGGGCGGGCCAAGAGACCCAGTACTTC.

Ten or more counts support this clone. The chain is built from TRBV6-4 and TRBJ2-2; maybe TRBD2 (6 bases). Between the trimmed V and J ends, which lost 4 bases and 3 bases, there was a span of 6 bases. The germline V gene has CDR1 MRHNA and CDR2 SNTAGT. The CDR3 is 13 amino acids. CDR3 region: CASSAGDTGELFF. The CDR3 nucleotides are TGTGCCAGCAGTGCGGGGGACACCGGGGAGCTGTTTTTT.

The chain employs TRBV7-9 and TRBJ1-2, with unresolved D. This CDR3 contains 14 residues. From germline, CDR1 is SEHNR and CDR2 FQNEAQ (reference sequence). Trimming took 5 bases from V and 2 from J, leaving 12 bases between them. This CDR3 is CASSAQVLNYGYTF. CDR3 nucleotide sequence: TGTGCCAGCAGCGCCCAGGTTCTCAACTATGGCTACACCTTC.

This chain uses TRBV27 with TRBJ1-2, with D possibly matching TRBD1 (6 bases). The CDR3 consists of 14 residues. Trimming pared 4 bases from V and 7 bases from J, leaving 16 bases between. CDR1 MNHEY and CDR2 SMNVEV come from the germline V gene (reference sequence). DNA for the CDR3: TGTGCCAGCAGTTCCGGGGGGCGCGTAAGTGGCTACACCTTC. Translating gives CASSSGGRVSGYTF.

The chain employs TRBV25-1 and TRBJ1-6; TRBD1 is a possible D gene (6 bases). CDR1 is MGHDK, CDR2 SYGVNS, per germline. Deletions cut 6 bases from V and 4 bases from J, with 7 bases between. The CDR3 is 13 amino acids. CDR3 in amino acids: CASRGTYNSPLHF. The CDR3 DNA is TGTGCCAGCAGAGGGACATATAATTCACCCCTCCACTTT. Full variable domain (remainder filled in from reference TRBV25-1 and TRBJ1-6): EADIYQTPRYLVIGTGKKITLECSQTMGHDKMYWYQQDPGMELHLIHYSYGVNSTEKGDLSSESTVSRIRTEHFPLTLESARPSHTSQYLCASRGTYNSPLHFGNGTRLTVT.

V gene TRBV11-3 combines with J gene TRBJ2-5, with 10 bases identical to TRBD2. The CDR3 contains 17 residues. CDR1 and CDR2 from the germline V gene are SGHNT and YENEEA. V lost 4 bases, J lost 5 bases, and 13 bases stayed unmatched. CDR3 bases: TGTGCCAGCAGCTCATCCGGACTAGCGGTAAACGGGGAGACCCAGTACTTC. As protein: CASSSSGLAVNGETQYF.

This rearrangement joins TRBV7-3 to TRBJ2-3; D remains ambiguous. This CDR3 is built from 13 residues. Trimming stripped 5 bases from V and 6 bases from J, with 12 bases between. Germline CDR1 is SGHTA and CDR2 is FQGTGA. The CDR3 protein is CASSPFSVDTQYF. CDR3 in DNA: TGTGCCAGCAGCCCCTTCTCCGTGGATACGCAGTATTTT. Full variable domain (outside the CDR3, taken from reference TRBV7-3 and TRBJ2-3): GAGVSQTPSNKVTEKGKYVELRCDPISGHTALYWYRQSLGQGPEFLIYFQGTGAADDSGLPNDRFFAVRPEGSVSTLKIQRTERGDSAVYLCASSPFSVDTQYFGPGTRLTVL.

The CDR3: CASSQDPGATDTQYF. CDR3 DNA sequence: TGTGCCAGCAGCCAAGATCCAGGGGCCACAGATACGCAGTATTTT. The chain recombines TRBV3-1 (or the pseudogene TRBV3-2) with TRBJ2-3; D perhaps matches TRBD1 (6 bases). The V gene lost 0 bases and the J gene lost 2 bases, with 9 bases spanning the gap. The CDR3 is 15 amino acids. Germline lookup yields CDR1 LGHDT and CDR2 YNNKEL (reference sequence).

The chain carries TRBV7-2 and TRBJ2-7; 7 bases align to TRBD2. Germline V gene lookup returns CDR1 SGHTA and CDR2 FQGNSA. The CDR3 contains 14 residues. The ends lost 2 bases at V and 6 bases at J; junction bases unmatched: 7. CDR3 loop: CASSLYGEGREQYF. The CDR3, as DNA: TGTGCCAGCAGCTTATACGGGGAGGGGCGCGAGCAGTACTTC. Complete variable domain (other parts from reference TRBV7-2 and TRBJ2-7): GAGVSQSPSNKVTEKGKDVELRCDPISGHTALYWYRQSLGQGLEFLIYFQGNSAPDKSGLPSDRFSAERTGGSVSTLTIQRTQQEDSAVYLCASSLYGEGREQYFGPGTRLTVT.

This chain uses TRBV5-4 with TRBJ2-7, with D maybe TRBD2 (7 bases). CDR1 and CDR2 from the germline V gene are SGHNT and YYREEE (reference sequence). Trimming took off 1 base at V and 7 bases at J, with 15 bases between the two ends. The CDR3 consists of 14 residues. Here the CDR3 DNA reads TGTGCCAGCAGCTTGTTAGGGGGGGCCGGGGAGCAGTACTTC. As protein: CASSLLGGAGEQYF.

This chain links TRBV5-1 with TRBJ1-1; 7 bases fit TRBD1. Germline V gives CDR1 SGHRS, CDR2 YFSETQ. V gave up 4 bases and J gave up 4 bases; unmatched junction bases: 10. This CDR3 is 15 amino acids long. Written as DNA, the CDR3 is TGCGCCAGCAGCATACAGGGGTTAGTGAGCACTGAAGCTTTCTTT. Amino acid sequence: CASSIQGLVSTEAFF.

In its sample, this clone was seen once. The V and J genes are TRBV7-9 and TRBJ2-1; 9 bases are shared with TRBD1. The CDR3 sequence is 14 residues long. Germline CDR1 SEHNR, CDR2 FQNEAQ (reference sequence). V shed 10 bases, J shed 8 bases, and the junction held 12 bases outside the gene matches. The CDR3 reads CAIAGTGRSDEQFF. As DNA, the CDR3 is TGTGCCATTGCAGGGACAGGGCGAAGTGATGAGCAGTTCTTC.

The chain uses TRBV12-3 or TRBV12-4 and TRBJ1-4, with unresolved D. The ends were cut back, 6 bases at V and 7 bases at J, with 12 bases in the middle. The CDR3 is made up of 13 amino acids. The CDR3 nucleotides read TGTGCCAGCAGCCGGGATGGGATTGAAAAACTGTTTTTT. As protein: CASSRDGIEKLFF.

By share of the sample, this clone is medium-sized. V and J are TRBV5-4 and TRBJ1-1; 9 nucleotides align to TRBD1. This CDR3 has 13 residues. Germline loops: CDR1 SGHNT, CDR2 YYREEE (reference sequence). With 5 bases clipped from V and 10 bases from J, the junction kept 9 bases outside the gene matches. The CDR3: CASREDRGGGAFF. For the CDR3, the DNA is TGTGCCAGCAGGGAGGACAGGGGAGGAGGAGCTTTCTTT.

This clone was counted between two and nine times. The same CDR3 can be traced to other DNA sequences in this sample. V and J are TRBV11-3 and TRBJ2-7; D perhaps matches TRBD2 (5 bases). The germline V gene encodes CDR1 SGHNT and CDR2 YENEEA. The CDR3 runs 14 residues. Trimming cost V 0 bases and J 2 bases, with 8 bases left between them. This CDR3 is CASSLDPGTYEQYF. The CDR3 DNA follows: TGTGCCAGCAGCTTAGACCCCGGGACCTACGAGCAGTACTTC. Variable domain in full (rest from reference TRBV11-3 and TRBJ2-7): EAGVVQSPRYKIIEKKQPVAFWCNPISGHNTLYWYLQNLGQGPELLIRYENEEAVDDSQLPKDRFSAERLKGVDSTLKIQPAELGDSAVYLCASSLDPGTYEQYFGPGTRLTVT.

This chain uses TRBV12-3 or TRBV12-4 with TRBJ2-1; no clear D. The CDR3 has 11 residues. The V end was cut by 7 bases, the J end by 4 bases, with 5 bases between. CDR3: CASTRYNEQFF. In nucleotides, the CDR3 is TGTGCCAGCACCAGATACAATGAGCAGTTCTTC.